The rows below give T cell receptor beta chains drawn from one sample of a study of T cells in Graves' hyperthyroidism and ophthalmopathy. TCRdb analysed the multiplex PCR reads with MiXCR anew, one entry per CDR3 protein. The table records approximately 640,000 distinct CDR3 sequences, 15% to 20% of them present only once. Sample: blood. These receptors were obtained from a man between 50 and 59 years old with Graves' hyperthyroidism. Both conserved end residues are part of each CDR3. D genes are given only for firm matches.

J: TRBJ1-1; D: NA; V: TRBV7-2; CDR3: CASSLEDRMNTEAFF
J: TRBJ2-1; D: NA; V: TRBV7-2; CDR3: CASSKLARRVDNEQFF
J: TRBJ1-1; D: NA; V: TRBV11-2; CDR3: CASSLMRVSNTEAFF
J: TRBJ1-3; D: TRBD1; V: TRBV6-1; CDR3: CASRGGFGQAGGNTIYF
J: TRBJ2-5; D: NA; V: TRBV6-1; CDR3: CASHRGTTETQYF
J: TRBJ2-7; D: NA; V: TRBV6-1; CDR3: CASRLAPPTTYEQYF
J: TRBJ2-5; D: NA; V: TRBV3-1; CDR3: CASSHQAKQETQYF
J: TRBJ1-4; D: NA; V: TRBV12-3/TRBV12-4; CDR3: CASTTVDMGGEKLFF
J: TRBJ2-3; D: NA; V: TRBV18; CDR3: CASSPVDSTDTQYF
J: TRBJ2-7; D: TRBD2; V: TRBV14; CDR3: CASSRGRGSSYEQYF
J: TRBJ2-2; D: TRBD2; V: TRBV12-3/TRBV12-4; CDR3: CASSFVTSGITGELFF
J: TRBJ1-5; D: NA; V: TRBV6-2/TRBV6-3; CDR3: CASSYSFQNQPQHF
J: TRBJ2-2; D: NA; V: TRBV4-3; CDR3: CASSQERAGTGELFF
J: TRBJ2-1; D: NA; V: TRBV12-5; CDR3: CASGLVVGAPGHEQFF
J: TRBJ2-7; D: NA; V: TRBV6-5; CDR3: CASSYAARKVYEQYF
J: TRBJ2-6; D: NA; V: TRBV6-1; CDR3: CASSGQVFGANVLTF
J: TRBJ1-2; D: TRBD1; V: TRBV28; CDR3: CASRMTGGSAFGYTF
J: TRBJ2-1; D: TRBD1; V: TRBV27; CDR3: CASRRAGGDSEQFF
J: TRBJ1-1; D: NA; V: TRBV19; CDR3: CASSSRDILKRTEAFF
J: TRBJ2-7; D: TRBD1; V: TRBV20-1; CDR3: CSAPDRGFHEQYF
J: TRBJ2-7; D: NA; V: TRBV6-2/TRBV6-3; CDR3: CASSNYGEQYF
J: TRBJ2-1; D: NA; V: TRBV30; CDR3: CAWSVSRHEQFF
J: TRBJ2-7; D: TRBD1; V: TRBV20-1; CDR3: CSALPGQGVSYEQYF
J: TRBJ2-5; D: TRBD1; V: TRBV19; CDR3: CASSVTGGVETQYF
J: TRBJ1-2; D: TRBD1; V: TRBV27; CDR3: CASRTGTVGYTF
J: TRBJ2-5; D: TRBD2; V: TRBV2; CDR3: CASRIAGGRGETQYF
J: TRBJ2-2; D: NA; V: TRBV19; CDR3: CASSIGLAGELFF
J: TRBJ2-7; D: NA; V: TRBV7-9; CDR3: CASSSIGSYEQYF
J: TRBJ2-1; D: TRBD2; V: TRBV19; CDR3: CATRSGRAYNEQFF
J: TRBJ1-5; D: NA; V: TRBV2; CDR3: CASSEARAHQPQHF
J: TRBJ2-1; D: TRBD2; V: TRBV6-5; CDR3: CASSYEHSGTPQFF
J: TRBJ2-5; D: TRBD2; V: TRBV7-9; CDR3: CATHPAGGVETQYF
J: TRBJ1-5; D: TRBD1; V: TRBV12-3/TRBV12-4; CDR3: CASRPGQSSLQPQHF
J: TRBJ2-2; D: NA; V: TRBV27; CDR3: CASVGAANTGELFF
J: TRBJ2-1; D: NA; V: TRBV6-2/TRBV6-3; CDR3: CASRGTAYNEQFF
J: TRBJ2-1; D: TRBD1; V: TRBV4-1; CDR3: CASSRTRGTGGEFHSYNEQFF
J: TRBJ2-3; D: NA; V: TRBV10-3; CDR3: CAISDQGYSPTDTQYF
J: TRBJ2-1; D: NA; V: TRBV12-3/TRBV12-4; CDR3: CASSLALGGSYNEQFF
J: TRBJ2-3; D: NA; V: TRBV27; CDR3: CASSSPSSTDTQYF
J: TRBJ1-2; D: TRBD1; V: TRBV28; CDR3: CASSLGTGSNGYTF
J: TRBJ2-5; D: TRBD2; V: TRBV20-1; CDR3: CSALFSTSGQETQYF
J: TRBJ2-3; D: NA; V: TRBV9; CDR3: CASSPQASSTDTQYF